The 7 T cell receptor beta chains below all came from one sample that was sequenced in a study of blood T cell repertoires in COVID-19 (dated by TCRdb to 2018 to 2020). Library method: the immunoSEQ multiplex PCR assay. What TCRdb holds here is the immuneACCESS table cut down to in-frame rearrangements. Part of the clones is not present; checked against another copy, under half of the missing clones reflect an unresolved V gene, and the others are unexplained. Across this sample there are about 200,000 clones, with roughly 80% seen only once. Around 5.4% of the sample is held by the ten biggest clonotypes. The sequenced sample was peripheral blood. The origin of the receptors is a woman in her thirties or forties with COVID-19, enrolled during active disease.

The V gene is TRBV13, the J gene TRBJ1-2, with D unclear. The V end lost 2 bases, the J end lost 7 bases, and 17 bases lay between the germline ends. The CDR3 covers 15 residues. Germline values: CDR1 PRHDT, CDR2 FYEKMQ (reference sequence). CDR3 in DNA: TGTGCCAGCAGCTTAAAGTCCCGCCCCGATAGTGGCTACACCTTC. Translating gives CASSLKSRPDSGYTF.

The gene calls are TRBV12-3 or TRBV12-4 and TRBJ2-5, with D possibly matching TRBD1 (5 bases). V lost 8 bases and J lost 4, with 11 bases in between. This CDR3 is built from 12 residues. CDR3 region: CASSNQGETQYF. Written as DNA, the CDR3 is TGTGCCAGCTCCAATCAGGGAGAGACCCAGTACTTC.

This clone has a single count. The rearrangement links TRBV19 to TRBJ2-7; a possible D gene is TRBD1 (5 bases). V lost 5 bases and J 9 bases, leaving 17 bases between the germline ends. The CDR3 is made up of 13 amino acids. The germline V gene encodes CDR1 LNHDA and CDR2 SQIVND (reference sequence). This CDR3 reads CASSPQARTRQYF. CDR3 coding DNA: TGTGCCAGTAGTCCTCAGGCACGGACACGGCAGTACTTC.

The chain combines TRBV7-9 with TRBJ1-1, with TRBD1 matching over 7 bases. V trimming: 6 bases; J trimming: 1 base; junction bases outside the gene matches: 11. The CDR3 contains 16 residues. CDR1 and CDR2 (germline): SEHNR, FQNEAQ (reference sequence). The CDR3 nucleotides read TGTGCCAGCAGTTTACTACAGGGGATAGGGAACACTGAAGCTTTCTTT. As protein: CASSLLQGIGNTEAFF.

The chain couples TRBV25-1 to TRBJ1-4, with D maybe TRBD1 (5 bases). This CDR3 region has 16 residues. Trimming pared 3 bases from V and 0 bases from J, leaving 11 bases between. Germline CDR1 is MGHDK and CDR2 is SYGVNS. DNA for the CDR3: TGTGCCAGCAGTGACGTACAAGGGGCAACTAATGAAAAACTGTTTTTT. Translating gives CASSDVQGATNEKLFF.

The chain is built from TRBV2 and TRBJ2-2, with 10 bases lining up with TRBD2. This CDR3 contains 16 residues. Germline values: CDR1 SNHLY, CDR2 FYNNEI. V lost 4 bases to trimming and J lost 4 bases; unmatched junction nucleotides: 6. In DNA, the CDR3 is TGTGCCAGCAGTGGGTTTAGCGGGAGGTCCACCGGGGAGCTGTTTTTT. Its translation is CASSGFSGRSTGELFF.

The genes are TRBV7-9 and TRBJ1-5; 10 nucleotides match TRBD1. The CDR3 is 13 residues long. Per the germline V gene, CDR1 is SEHNR and CDR2 is FQNEAQ (reference sequence). V lost 8 bases, J lost 3 bases, and 1 base stayed unmatched. The CDR3 is CASGQGVNQPQHF. Written as DNA, the CDR3 is TGTGCCAGCGGACAGGGGGTCAATCAGCCCCAGCATTTT.